This T cell receptor beta chain was sequenced for a study of PD-1 blockade in mismatch repair-deficient tumors. Every patient had mismatch repair deficiency by PCR or immunohistochemistry. The repertoire was sequenced with immunoSEQ multiplex PCR; TCRdb's copy has only in-frame clones and lacks some. The sample lists 90,000 to 130,000 clones; 60% to 85% were seen once. A remark on this clone: Its antigen is unknown.

Overall study results and limits: Rapid post-treatment expansion, then contraction, generally preceding radiologic response, marked tumor-resident clones.

V shed 3 bases and J 5 bases; nucleotides not matched to a gene: 10. This CDR3 is 16 amino acids long. Germline V gene lookup returns CDR1 SGHAT and CDR2 FQNNGV. This TCR was sampled from an adult with mismatch repair-deficient cancer. The chain carries TRBV11-2 and TRBJ2-3, with 8 bases that match TRBD2. The starting material was peripheral blood, obtained roughly 60 weeks after starting pembrolizumab. The CDR3 nucleotides are TGTGCCAGCAGCTTGGGGTCGGCTAGCGGGTTAGATACGCAGTATTTT. Its protein is CASSLGSASGLDTQYF. The full variable domain, completed using reference TRBV11-2 and TRBJ2-3, is EAGVAQSPRYKIIEKRQSVAFWCNPISGHATLYWYQQILGQGPKLLIQFQNNGVVDDSQLPKDRFSAERLKGVDSTLKIQPAKLEDSAVYLCASSLGSASGLDTQYFGPGTRLTVL.